Here is one T cell receptor (beta chain) with its context. The data were produced by immunoSEQ multiplex PCR, yet TCRdb's version contains in-frame clones alone and is incomplete. The table has 270,000 or so clones, more than 65% seen once. These data originate in a study of blood T cell repertoires in COVID-19. As for the study in general: The cDNA or gDNA used as material had been derived from T cells, B-cell-depleted T cells, or PBMCs.

This clonotype was obtained from a man aged 45 to 65 who had recovered from COVID-19. Source material: PBMCs or T cells enriched from blood (not recorded which).

The CDR3 region is CASSLTAGVAYNEQFF. CDR3 coding DNA: TGTGCCAGCAGCTTAACAGCGGGAGTCGCCTACAATGAGCAGTTCTTC. This chain uses TRBV7-8 with TRBJ2-1; 8 bases are a match to TRBD2. This CDR3 comprises 16 residues. The trim removed 2 bases at V and 2 bases at J, leaving 5 bases unmatched. Germline loops: CDR1 SGHVS, CDR2 FQNEAQ.